Presented here are 27 T cell receptor beta chains from one specimen sequenced in a study of molecular identifiers for immune sequencing clone quantification. In TCRdb, the PCR reads were re-called with MiXCR into one record per CDR3 protein. The repertoire holds about 640,000 distinct CDR3 sequences, with 15% to 20% as singletons. The sample comprised naive CD8+ T cells from blood, with Jurkat cell RNA spiked in. Described subset: FACS-sorted CD8+CD4-CCR7+CD45RA+ naive T cells. Source of these receptors: a human donor in good health. Some libraries in this study had Jurkat cell RNA spiked in.

This clonotype was seen ten or more times. This chain joins TRBV27 and TRBJ1-1, with D hard to call. CDR1 is MNHEY, CDR2 SMNVEV, per germline (reference sequence). This CDR3 has 16 residues. The V gene lost 0 bases and the J gene lost 5 bases, with 16 bases spanning the gap. CDR3 sequence (DNA): TGTGCCAGCAGTTTATCGATTTGGTACCTTAGAACTGAAGCTTTCTTT. This codes for CASSLSIWYLRTEAFF.

With regard to this clonotype: A single base separates this from a much larger clone, so it may be a read error. J is TRBJ2-3 and V is TRBV20-1, with D possibly being TRBD1 (5 bases). CDR3 length equals 15 residues. V gave up 2 bases and J gave up 0 bases, with 12 bases separating them. Looked up from germline, CDR1 is DFQATT and CDR2 is SNEGSKA (reference sequence). The CDR3: CSARRSRASTDTQYF. The CDR3 DNA is TGCAGTGCTAGACGGTCCAGGGCTAGCACAGATACGCAGTATTTT.

The rearrangement joins TRBV28 to TRBJ2-1; D remains ambiguous. The CDR3 extends over 16 amino acids. Germline CDR1 and CDR2: MDHEN and SYDVKM. V lost 6 bases, J lost 3 bases, and 18 bases lay in between. CDR3 protein: CASRLLDGYDYNEQFF. As DNA, the CDR3 is TGTGCCAGCAGGCTGCTTGATGGGTATGACTACAATGAGCAGTTCTTC.

This clonotype was counted many times. The J gene is TRBJ2-1, the V gene TRBV4-3; perhaps TRBD2 as D (6 bases). The CDR3 has 15 residues. V was trimmed by 1 base and J by 8 bases, leaving 15 bases between them. Germline V lookup: CDR1 LGHNA, CDR2 YSLEER. The DNA of the CDR3 is TGCGCCAGCAGCCAAGGGTGGACTACCGGACATGAGCAGTTCTTC. This translates into CASSQGWTTGHEQFF.

This clonotype was counted many times. The rearrangement uses TRBV27 and TRBJ2-4, with D possibly called TRBD1 or TRBD2 (5 bases each). CDR3 length equals 16 residues. From germline, CDR1 is MNHEY and CDR2 SMNVEV (reference sequence). Trimming removed 1 base at V and 7 bases at J, with 17 bases between. The CDR3 loop is CASSLLPGPNINIQYF. As DNA, the CDR3 is TGTGCCAGCAGTTTATTGCCGGGACCCAACATCAACATTCAGTACTTC.

This clonotype was observed a few times. The chain employs TRBV6-4 and TRBJ2-3; D not resolved. Trimming removed 2 bases at V and 4 bases at J, with 7 bases between. The CDR3 extends over 13 amino acids. Germline V lookup: CDR1 MRHNA, CDR2 SNTAGT. CDR3 sequence: CASSDGLADTQYF. The DNA for the CDR3 is TGTGCCAGCAGTGACGGGCTAGCAGATACGCAGTATTTT.

This clonotype was counted ten times or more. The J gene is TRBJ1-5, the V gene TRBV6-2 or TRBV6-3; no definite D call. The germline V and J ends were trimmed by 2 bases and 0 bases, with 14 bases remaining between them. CDR3 length equals 17 residues. Germline V gene sequence: CDR1 MNHEY, CDR2 SVGEGT. CDR3 sequence reads: CASSYGWRGYSNQPQHF. The CDR3 region has the DNA TGTGCCAGCAGTTACGGCTGGCGGGGTTATAGCAATCAGCCCCAGCATTTT.

As to this clonotype: No conserved phenylalanine or tryptophan ends this CDR3, so it is likely a read error. The chain has TRBV6-6 and TRBJ2-1; D is possibly TRBD1 (6 bases). The V end lost 2 bases, the J end lost 6 bases, and 8 bases lay between the germline ends. Germline V lookup: CDR1 MNHNY, CDR2 SVGAGI (reference sequence). This CDR3 is built from 13 residues. CDR3 residues: CASSYGRGNEQFS. The CDR3 DNA sequence: TGTGCCAGCAGTTACGGCAGGGGCAATGAGCAGTTCTCC.

This clonotype was seen repeatedly, ten times or more. The chain has TRBV5-1 and TRBJ2-7; D gene unclear. Germline CDR1 and CDR2: SGHRS and YFSETQ. Trimming shortened V by 3 bases and J by 2 bases, and 9 bases separated the two germline ends. The CDR3 totals 13 residues. The CDR3 loop is CASSSTEAYEQYF. The CDR3 nucleotides are TGCGCCAGCAGCTCCACAGAGGCCTACGAGCAGTACTTC.

The rearrangement uses TRBV7-6 and TRBJ2-1; D remains unclear. Germline CDR1 SGHVS, CDR2 FNYEAQ. V lost 7 bases to trimming and J lost 8 bases, with 12 bases between them. The CDR3 runs 12 residues. As DNA, the CDR3 is TGTGCCAGCAACCCCGAGAGGCATGAGCAGTTCTTC. It yields the protein CASNPERHEQFF.

This chain links TRBV9 with TRBJ1-1; D not resolved. V shed 0 bases and J shed 0 bases, with 6 bases lying between them. Per germline, CDR1 SGDLS and CDR2 YYNGEE. The CDR3 is made up of 14 amino acids. The CDR3 spells CASSVDYMNTEAFF. The CDR3 DNA sequence: TGTGCCAGCAGCGTAGACTACATGAACACTGAAGCTTTCTTT. The complete variable domain, with remaining parts taken from reference TRBV9 and TRBJ1-1, reads DSGVTQTPKHLITATGQRVTLRCSPRSGDLSVYWYQQSLDQGLQFLIQYYNGEERAKGNILERFSAQQFPDLHSELNLSSLELGDSALYFCASSVDYMNTEAFFGQGTRLTVV.

This clonotype was picked up one time. A much larger clone sits a single nucleotide away, making a read error possible. This sequence joins TRBV27 and TRBJ1-1; the D is unclear. Per the germline V gene, CDR1 is MNHEY and CDR2 is SMNVEV (reference sequence). The CDR3 length is 13 residues. Written as DNA, the CDR3 is TGTGCCAGCAGTATCTTTGAGAACGCTGAAGCTTTCTTT. Encoded protein: CASSIFENAEAFF.

A word on this clonotype: A single base separates this from a much larger clone, so it may be a read error. The genes are TRBV27 and TRBJ2-7; no reliable D call. The CDR3 is 14 amino acids. Germline lookup yields CDR1 MNHEY and CDR2 SMNVEV (reference sequence). In nucleotides, the CDR3 is TGTGCCAGCAGTTTATATTCCGAAGGGTACGAGCAGCACTTC. The encoded protein is CASSLYSEGYEQHF.

This clonotype was recorded many times. This chain connects TRBV6-2 or TRBV6-3 to TRBJ2-7, with D possibly matching TRBD2 (6 bases). Per germline, CDR1 MNHEY and CDR2 SVGEGT. Trimming removed 0 bases from V and 7 bases from J, with 16 bases in between. The CDR3 runs to 15 residues. The CDR3 sequence is CASSYSTGEVGEQYF. The DNA for the CDR3 is TGTGCCAGCAGTTACTCGACGGGAGAAGTAGGGGAGCAGTACTTC.

This clonotype was recorded many times. The chain links TRBV27 to TRBJ2-7; D call uncertain. V was cut by 6 bases and J by 3 bases, with 12 bases left in between. Germline CDR1 and CDR2: MNHEY and SMNVEV (reference sequence). This CDR3 comprises 13 residues. CDR3 bases: TGTGCCAGCAGCTTAGGCGGAAGCTACGAGCAGTACTTC. This gives the protein CASSLGGSYEQYF.

This clonotype was detected only once. Given a much more abundant clone one base away, this may be a read error. V gene TRBV7-9 combines with J gene TRBJ2-7; 10 bases are shared with TRBD2. This CDR3 region has 16 residues. Germline V gene sequence: CDR1 SEHNR, CDR2 FQNEAQ (reference sequence). The CDR3 nucleotides read TGTGCCAACAGCTTCGGGAGCGGGAGGGCCGTTTACGAGCAGTACTTC. As protein: CANSFGSGRAVYEQYF.

Comment on this clonotype: This clone may be a read error of a much larger clone one base away. The rearrangement joins TRBV7-9 to TRBJ1-6; D is unresolved. CDR1 is SEHNR and CDR2 is FQNEAQ in the germline V gene (reference sequence). The CDR3 is made up of 14 amino acids. The CDR3 bases are TGTGCCAGCAGCCGCGGACGGACCTATTCACCCCTCCGCTTT. Translating gives CASSRGRTYSPLRF.

At least ten counts were recorded for this clonotype. The chain employs TRBV13 and TRBJ1-2, with 9 bases fitting TRBD1. Germline V gene lookup returns CDR1 PRHDT and CDR2 FYEKMQ (reference sequence). Trimming cost V 4 bases and J 2 bases; bases outside gene matches: 2. The CDR3 is 14 residues long. CDR3 region: CASSSGQGNYGYTF. The CDR3 DNA follows: TGTGCCAGCAGCTCCGGACAGGGGAACTATGGCTACACCTTC.

This clonotype was detected many times. The chain links TRBV9 to TRBJ2-3, with no clear D. Germline loops: CDR1 SGDLS, CDR2 YYNGEE. The CDR3 has 17 amino acids. Trimming cost V 6 bases and J 2 bases, with 22 bases left between them. DNA for the CDR3: TGTGCCAGCACCCACGAGGCCGAACCCCACCACACAGATACGCAGTATTTT. Encoded protein: CASTHEAEPHHTDTQYF. The entire variable domain, with the rest obtained from reference TRBV9 and TRBJ2-3, is as follows: DSGVTQTPKHLITATGQRVTLRCSPRSGDLSVYWYQQSLDQGLQFLIQYYNGEERAKGNILERFSAQQFPDLHSELNLSSLELGDSALYFCASTHEAEPHHTDTQYFGPGTRLTVL.

This clonotype was counted at least ten times. The rearrangement uses TRBV13 and TRBJ2-2, with D perhaps matching TRBD1 (6 bases). The CDR3 totals 15 residues. Trimming left V 4 bases short and J 4 bases short, with 13 bases between. The V gene's germline CDR1 is PRHDT and CDR2 FYEKMQ (reference sequence). CDR3: CASSSKGVITGELFF. In DNA, the CDR3 is TGTGCCAGCAGCTCAAAGGGGGTTATCACCGGGGAGCTGTTTTTT.

This clonotype was counted ten times or more. J is TRBJ2-1 and V is TRBV5-1; D might be TRBD1 or TRBD2, each matching 5 bases. The germline V gene has CDR1 SGHRS and CDR2 YFSETQ. The CDR3 sequence is 15 residues long. V was trimmed by 3 bases and J by 0 bases, leaving 10 bases between them. Written as DNA, the CDR3 is TGCGCCAGCAGCTCCCGGGACCCCTCCTACAATGAGCAGTTCTTC. Translating gives CASSSRDPSYNEQFF.

CDR3 region: CATSREGDNSYEQYF. For the CDR3, the DNA is TGTGCCACCAGCAGAGAGGGGGACAACTCCTACGAGCAGTACTTC. This chain joins TRBV15 and TRBJ2-7; D might be TRBD1 (6 bases). CDR3 length: 15 residues. Trimming removed 0 bases from V and 0 bases from J, with 9 bases in between. The germline gives CDR1 LNHNV, CDR2 YYDKDF (reference sequence).

In regard to this clonotype: The germline gene is not matched at one end of the junction; a read error may be the cause. The rearrangement uses TRBV7-6 and TRBJ2-2, with D unresolved. CDR3 length equals 15 residues. Per the germline V gene, CDR1 is SGHVS and CDR2 is FNYEAQ. The CDR3 is CASSFPGANTRELFF. The DNA for the CDR3 is TGTGCTAGCAGCTTTCCCGGAGCGAACACCAGGGAGCTGTTTTTT.

Concerning this clonotype itself: A much larger clone lies one base from this, so it may be a read error. The chain couples TRBV5-1 to TRBJ2-5; TRBD2 matches at 7 bases. CDR1 is SGHRS and CDR2 is YFSETQ in the germline V gene. This CDR3 contains 17 residues. The CDR3 DNA follows: TGCGCCAGCAACTTGGAGGTCGGGCTAGCGGAACAAGGGACCCAGTACTTC. It encodes CASNLEVGLAEQGTQYF.

The chain joins TRBV7-9 to TRBJ2-5; TRBD2 aligns across 12 bases. Germline values: CDR1 SEHNR, CDR2 FQNEAQ (reference sequence). J was trimmed by 1 base and V by 3 bases; bases with no gene match: 6. The CDR3 covers 17 residues. The CDR3 nucleotides read TGTGCCAGCAGCTTCAGTACGGGACTAGCGGGCCAAGAGACCCAGTACTTC. Translated: CASSFSTGLAGQETQYF.

This clonotype was seen more than once but under ten times. The chain recombines TRBV6-9 with TRBJ2-5, with D perhaps TRBD1 or TRBD2 (6 bases each). Trimming took off 4 bases at V and 5 bases at J, with 14 bases between the two ends. Looked up from germline, CDR1 is MNHGY and CDR2 is SVAAGI. CDR3 length equals 14 residues. The CDR3: CASSFSGGSETQYF. In DNA, the CDR3 is TGTGCCAGCAGTTTTTCCGGGGGCTCGGAGACCCAGTACTTC.

This clonotype came up many times. This chain connects TRBV4-2 to TRBJ2-6; TRBD1 matches at 7 bases. V shed 3 bases, J shed 0 bases, and the junction held 8 bases outside the gene matches. Germline loops: CDR1 LGHNA, CDR2 YNFKEQ. CDR3 length: 18 residues. The CDR3 sequence: CASSHKTGFNSGANVLTF. CDR3 coding DNA: TGTGCCAGCAGCCATAAGACAGGGTTCAACTCTGGGGCCAACGTCCTGACTTTC.